This T cell receptor beta chain was recorded in a study of T cell repertoires in cytomegalovirus infection. A few counts support this clonotype. TCRdb recomputed calls from the reads with MiXCR, one row per CDR3 protein. This sample carries approximately 700,000 distinct CDR3 sequences, less than 40% of them seen once, and the ten largest clones take 2.8%. The CDR3 runs to 16 residues. The ends lost 4 bases at V and 2 bases at J; junction bases unmatched: 10. Sequencing was done on a sample of PBMCs. The source of this sequence is a human donor in good health (CMV status not recorded). Some clones in this sample may be carry-over from other donors' samples. The chain employs TRBV12-3 or TRBV12-4 and TRBJ1-1; 7 bases match TRBD1. CDR3 DNA: TGTGCCAGCAGTTCAGCACAGGGGCGCTACAACACTGAAGCTTTCTTT. Translation gives CASSSAQGRYNTEAFF.